This T cell receptor beta chain stems from a study of CD8 T cells in ankylosing spondylitis. Findings of the study overall: The authors reported significant enrichment of disease-linked clones in matched ankylosing spondylitis synovial fluid. Blood from ankylosing spondylitis patients appeared to carry a characteristic eight-variant TCR beta motif. In peripheral blood, disease-linked CD8+ clones occurred at relatively low frequencies.

Germline V gives CDR1 WNHNN, CDR2 SYGVQD (reference sequence). The length of the CDR3 is 17 residues. The V segment lost 3 bases and the J segment 4 bases; nucleotides outside the gene matches: 6. In TCRdb, the 5' RACE reads were re-called with MiXCR into one record per CDR3 protein. The sample lists some 450,000 distinct CDR3 sequences, approximately 17% occurring once. Comments on this clonotype: The antigen is unknown.

Sequenced input: blood, either unsorted or a sorted T cell fraction (not recorded which). The clonotype was recovered from a male donor with ankylosing spondylitis. J is TRBJ2-3 and V is TRBV10-1; 14 bases align to TRBD2. CDR3 protein: CASSDQRTSGGPDTQYF. The CDR3 nucleotides are TGCGCCAGCAGTGACCAACGGACTAGCGGGGGGCCAGATACGCAGTATTTT.